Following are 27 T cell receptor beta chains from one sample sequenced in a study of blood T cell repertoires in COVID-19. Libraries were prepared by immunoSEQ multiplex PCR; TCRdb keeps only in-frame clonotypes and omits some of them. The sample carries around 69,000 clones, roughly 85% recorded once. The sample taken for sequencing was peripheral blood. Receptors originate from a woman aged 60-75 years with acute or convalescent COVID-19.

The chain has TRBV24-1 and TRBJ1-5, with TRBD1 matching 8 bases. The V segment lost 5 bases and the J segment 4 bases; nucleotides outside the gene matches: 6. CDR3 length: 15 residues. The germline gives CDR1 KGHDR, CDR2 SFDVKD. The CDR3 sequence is CATSATTGGNQPQHF. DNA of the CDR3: TGTGCCACCAGTGCCACCACAGGGGGAAATCAGCCCCAGCATTTT.

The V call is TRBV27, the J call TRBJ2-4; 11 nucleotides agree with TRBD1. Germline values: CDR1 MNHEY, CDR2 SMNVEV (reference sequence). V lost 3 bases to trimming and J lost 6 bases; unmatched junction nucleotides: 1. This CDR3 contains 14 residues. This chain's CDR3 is CASSFGTGGNIQYF. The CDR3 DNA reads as TGTGCCAGCAGTTTTGGGACAGGGGGAAACATTCAGTACTTC.

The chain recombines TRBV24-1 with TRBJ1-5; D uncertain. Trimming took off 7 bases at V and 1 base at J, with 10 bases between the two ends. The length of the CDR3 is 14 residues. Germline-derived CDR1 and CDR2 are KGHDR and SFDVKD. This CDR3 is CATSGPGSNQPQHF. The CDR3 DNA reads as TGTGCCACCAGCGGGCCGGGGAGCAATCAGCCCCAGCATTTT.

The CDR3 reads CASPARGPPQPQHF. In nucleotides, the CDR3 is TGTGCCAGTCCCGCCAGGGGGCCCCCCCAGCCCCAGCATTTT. The chain is built from TRBV2 and TRBJ1-5; 8 nucleotides agree with TRBD1. The junction had 11 bases not matched to a gene; V was cut back by 9 bases and J by 7 bases. The CDR3 totals 14 residues. Germline lookup yields CDR1 SNHLY and CDR2 FYNNEI.

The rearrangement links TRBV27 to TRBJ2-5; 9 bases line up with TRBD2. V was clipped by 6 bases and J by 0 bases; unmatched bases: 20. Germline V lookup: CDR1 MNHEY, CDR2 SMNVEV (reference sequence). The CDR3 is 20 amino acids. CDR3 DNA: TGTGCCAGCAGCTCTACTCCCGGGACTAGCAGAGTAGGTTACCAAGAGACCCAGTACTTC. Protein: CASSSTPGTSRVGYQETQYF.

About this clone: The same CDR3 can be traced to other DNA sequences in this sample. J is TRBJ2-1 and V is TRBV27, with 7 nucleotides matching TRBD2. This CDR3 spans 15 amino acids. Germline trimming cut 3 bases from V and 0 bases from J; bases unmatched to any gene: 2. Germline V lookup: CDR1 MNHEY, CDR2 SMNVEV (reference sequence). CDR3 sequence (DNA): TGTGCCAGCAGTTTGGGCGGGAGCTCCTACAATGAGCAGTTCTTC. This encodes CASSLGGSSYNEQFF.

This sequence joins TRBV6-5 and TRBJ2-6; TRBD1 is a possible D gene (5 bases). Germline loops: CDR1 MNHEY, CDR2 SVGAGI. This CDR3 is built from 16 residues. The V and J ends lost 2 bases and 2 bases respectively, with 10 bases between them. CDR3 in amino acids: CASSYGNRPGANVLTF. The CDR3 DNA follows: TGTGCCAGCAGTTACGGTAACAGGCCTGGGGCCAACGTCCTGACTTTC.

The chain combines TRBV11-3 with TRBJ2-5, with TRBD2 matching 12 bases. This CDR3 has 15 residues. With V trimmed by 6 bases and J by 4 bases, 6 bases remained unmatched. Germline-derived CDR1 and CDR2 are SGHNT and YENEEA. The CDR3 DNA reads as TGTGCCAGCAGTCAAGCGGGACTAGCGGGAGAGACCCAGTACTTC. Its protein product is CASSQAGLAGETQYF.

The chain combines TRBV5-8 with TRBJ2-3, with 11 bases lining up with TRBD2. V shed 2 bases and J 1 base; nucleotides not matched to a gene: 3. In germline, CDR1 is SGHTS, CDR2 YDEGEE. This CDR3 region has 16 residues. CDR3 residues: CASSFIAGGGTDTQYF. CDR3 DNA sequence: TGTGCCAGCAGCTTTATAGCGGGAGGGGGCACAGATACGCAGTATTTT.

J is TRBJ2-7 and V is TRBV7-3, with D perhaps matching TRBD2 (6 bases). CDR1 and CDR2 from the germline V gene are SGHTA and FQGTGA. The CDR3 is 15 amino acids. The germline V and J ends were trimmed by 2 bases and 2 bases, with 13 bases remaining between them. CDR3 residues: CASSLGGTRTYEQYF. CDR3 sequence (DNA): TGTGCCAGCAGCTTAGGCGGGACTCGTACCTACGAGCAGTACTTC.

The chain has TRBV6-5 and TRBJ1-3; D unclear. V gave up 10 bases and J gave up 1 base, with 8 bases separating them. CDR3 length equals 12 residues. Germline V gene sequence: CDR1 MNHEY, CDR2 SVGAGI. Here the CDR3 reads CAIQFSGNTIYF. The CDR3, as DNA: TGTGCCATACAGTTTTCTGGAAACACCATATATTTT.

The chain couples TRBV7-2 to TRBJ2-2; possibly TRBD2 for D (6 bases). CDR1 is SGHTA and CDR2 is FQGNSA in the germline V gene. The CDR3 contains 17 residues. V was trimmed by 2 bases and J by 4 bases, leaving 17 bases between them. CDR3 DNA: TGTGCCAGCAGCTTAACCTCGGGGGAGACGACCACCGGGGAGCTGTTTTTT. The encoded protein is CASSLTSGETTTGELFF. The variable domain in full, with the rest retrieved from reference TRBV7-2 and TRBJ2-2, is GAGVSQSPSNKVTEKGKDVELRCDPISGHTALYWYRQSLGQGLEFLIYFQGNSAPDKSGLPSDRFSAERTGGSVSTLTIQRTQQEDSAVYLCASSLTSGETTTGELFFGEGSRLTVL.

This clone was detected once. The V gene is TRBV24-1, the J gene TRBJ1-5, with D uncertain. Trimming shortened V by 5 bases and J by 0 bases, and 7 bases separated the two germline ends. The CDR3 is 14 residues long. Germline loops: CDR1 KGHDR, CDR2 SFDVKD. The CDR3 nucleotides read TGTGCCACCAGTGGGGCAGATAGCAATCAGCCCCAGCATTTT. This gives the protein CATSGADSNQPQHF.

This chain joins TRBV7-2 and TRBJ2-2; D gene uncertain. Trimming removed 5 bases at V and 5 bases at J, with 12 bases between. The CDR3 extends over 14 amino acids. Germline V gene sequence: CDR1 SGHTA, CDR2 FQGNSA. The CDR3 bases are TGTGCCAGCAGCACGCAAGTCGGGACCGGGGAGCTGTTTTTT. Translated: CASSTQVGTGELFF. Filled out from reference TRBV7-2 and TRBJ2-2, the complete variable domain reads GAGVSQSPSNKVTEKGKDVELRCDPISGHTALYWYRQSLGQGLEFLIYFQGNSAPDKSGLPSDRFSAERTGGSVSTLTIQRTQQEDSAVYLCASSTQVGTGELFFGEGSRLTVL.

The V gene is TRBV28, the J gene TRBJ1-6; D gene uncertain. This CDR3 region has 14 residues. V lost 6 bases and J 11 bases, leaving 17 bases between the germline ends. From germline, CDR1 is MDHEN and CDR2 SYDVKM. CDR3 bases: TGTGCCAGCAGCCCAGAGGGTGGAAGGCCACCCCTCCACTTT. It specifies CASSPEGGRPPLHF.

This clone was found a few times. Written as DNA, the CDR3 is TGTGCCAGCAGTCTTCGGGAGACCCAGTACTTC. It codes for CASSLRETQYF. V is TRBV6-6 and J is TRBJ2-5; no definite D call. This CDR3 spans 11 amino acids. V was clipped by 5 bases and J by 5 bases, with 6 bases between them. The V gene's germline CDR1 is MNHNY and CDR2 SVGAGI (reference sequence).

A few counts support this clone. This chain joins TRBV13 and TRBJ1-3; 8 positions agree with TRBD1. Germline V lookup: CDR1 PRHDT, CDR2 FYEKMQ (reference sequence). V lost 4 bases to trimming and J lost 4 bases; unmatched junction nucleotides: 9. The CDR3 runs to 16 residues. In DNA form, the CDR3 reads TGTGCCAGCAGCTCTACTCATACAGGGGGAGGAAACACCATATATTTT. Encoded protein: CASSSTHTGGGNTIYF.

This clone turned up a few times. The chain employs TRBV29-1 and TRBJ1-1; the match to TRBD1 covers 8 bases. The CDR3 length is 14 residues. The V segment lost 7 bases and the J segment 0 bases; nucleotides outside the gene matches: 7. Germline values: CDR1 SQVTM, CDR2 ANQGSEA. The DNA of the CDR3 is TGCAGCGCTCGGACAGGGAGAATGAACACTGAAGCTTTCTTT. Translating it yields CSARTGRMNTEAFF.

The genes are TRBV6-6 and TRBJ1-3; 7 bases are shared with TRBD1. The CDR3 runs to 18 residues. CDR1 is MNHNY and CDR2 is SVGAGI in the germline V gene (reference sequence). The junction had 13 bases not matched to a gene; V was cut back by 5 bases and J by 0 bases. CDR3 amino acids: CASSHRQGTSGSGNTIYF. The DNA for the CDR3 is TGTGCCAGCAGTCACCGACAGGGTACCAGCGGCTCTGGAAACACCATATATTTT.

The CDR3 loop is CASSGRTGLNTEAFF. The CDR3, as DNA: TGCGCCAGCAGCGGTCGGACAGGGCTGAACACTGAAGCTTTCTTT. The rearrangement uses TRBV5-1 and TRBJ1-1, with 8 nucleotides matching TRBD1. V lost 4 bases, J lost 0 bases, and 5 bases stayed unmatched. The germline V gene has CDR1 SGHRS and CDR2 YFSETQ. The CDR3 spans 15 residues.

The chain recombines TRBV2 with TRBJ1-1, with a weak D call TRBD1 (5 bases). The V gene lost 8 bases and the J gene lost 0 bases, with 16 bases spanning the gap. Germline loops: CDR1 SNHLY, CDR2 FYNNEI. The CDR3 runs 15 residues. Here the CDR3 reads CASSKVKGMNTEAFF. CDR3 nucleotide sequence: TGTGCCAGCTCAAAAGTCAAGGGGATGAACACTGAAGCTTTCTTT.

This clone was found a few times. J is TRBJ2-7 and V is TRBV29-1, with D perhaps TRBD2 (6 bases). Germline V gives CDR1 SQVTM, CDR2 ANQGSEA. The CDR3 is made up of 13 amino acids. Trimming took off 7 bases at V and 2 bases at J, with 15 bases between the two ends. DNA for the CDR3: TGCAGCGCCGAAGGAGGGACTCCCTACGAGCAGTACTTC. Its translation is CSAEGGTPYEQYF.

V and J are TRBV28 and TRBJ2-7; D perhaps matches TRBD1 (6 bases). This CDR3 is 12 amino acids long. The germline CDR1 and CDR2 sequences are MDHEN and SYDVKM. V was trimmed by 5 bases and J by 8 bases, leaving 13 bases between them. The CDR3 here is CASSRIQGQQYF. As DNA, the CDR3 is TGTGCCAGCAGTCGCATACAGGGCCAGCAGTACTTC.

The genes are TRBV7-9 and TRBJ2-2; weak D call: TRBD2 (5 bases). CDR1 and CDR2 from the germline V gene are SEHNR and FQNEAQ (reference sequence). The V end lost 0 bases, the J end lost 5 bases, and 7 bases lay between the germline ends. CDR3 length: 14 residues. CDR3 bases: TGTGCCAGCAGCTTAGCGGGAGCGACCGGGGAGCTGTTTTTT. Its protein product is CASSLAGATGELFF.

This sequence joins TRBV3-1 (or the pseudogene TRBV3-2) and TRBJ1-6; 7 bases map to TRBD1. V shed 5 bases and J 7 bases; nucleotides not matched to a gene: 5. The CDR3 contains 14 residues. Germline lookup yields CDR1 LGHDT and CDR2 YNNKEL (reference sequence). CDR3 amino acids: CASSSTGANSPLHF. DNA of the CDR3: TGTGCCAGCAGCTCTACAGGGGCCAATTCACCCCTCCACTTT.

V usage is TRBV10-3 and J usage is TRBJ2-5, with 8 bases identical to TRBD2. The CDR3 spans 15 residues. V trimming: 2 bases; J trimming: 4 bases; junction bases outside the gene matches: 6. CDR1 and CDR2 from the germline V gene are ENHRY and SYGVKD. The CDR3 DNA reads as TGTGCCATCAGTGAGGTAGCGGGGACTGGAGAGACCCAGTACTTC. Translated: CAISEVAGTGETQYF.

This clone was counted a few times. The CDR3 is CAWSSGASQPQHF. As DNA, the CDR3 is TGTGCCTGGAGCTCAGGGGCTAGTCAGCCCCAGCATTTT. The rearrangement links TRBV30 to TRBJ1-5; D is perhaps TRBD1 (6 bases). The CDR3 extends over 13 amino acids. Germline V gives CDR1 GTSNPN, CDR2 SVGIG (reference sequence). V lost 3 bases to trimming and J lost 6 bases, with 12 bases between them.